This T cell receptor beta chain was sequenced during a study of shared clonotypes between healthy human individuals. Regarding the study as a whole: Clonotypes not shared had lower generation probabilities than those common to all four donors.

Trimming removed 3 bases at V and 3 bases at J, with 12 bases between. CDR1 and CDR2 from the germline V gene are MNHEY and SVGAGI. The CDR3 loop spans 14 amino acids. In replicate PCRs of sorted subsets, roughly 200 ng DNA, approximately 28,000 T cell genomes, was used. Libraries were prepared by immunoSEQ multiplex PCR; TCRdb keeps only in-frame clonotypes and omits some of them. The sample has roughly 2 million clones; 90% to 95% are singletons. The authors divided CD4+ cells into CD45RA+ naive and CD45RA-negative memory subsets. As concerns this clone: What it binds is unknown.

The rearrangement links TRBV6-5 to TRBJ2-7, with D unclear. The TCR comes from a man younger than 30 in good health. The specimen sequenced was naive CD4+ T cells sorted from blood. Subset noted: CD45RA+ positively selected. The CDR3 bases are TGTGCCAGCAGTTATCGACAAGGGTACTACGAGCAGTACTTC. Translation gives CASSYRQGYYEQYF.